This TCR beta chain is from a study of T cells in Graves' hyperthyroidism and ophthalmopathy. For the study at large: Peripheral blood was obtained at initial diagnosis, preceding any treatment.

CDR1 is MNHEY and CDR2 is SMNVEV in the germline V gene (reference sequence). The CDR3 contains 13 residues. It was RNA transcripts that yielded the amplified TCR beta CDR3 regions. The study used the HTBI primer set for a first-round RT-PCR of the TCR CDR3. TCRdb analysed the multiplex PCR reads with MiXCR anew, one entry per CDR3 protein. The sample contains under 800,000 distinct CDR3 sequences, approximately 15% of which appear only once. General study findings and limits: Blood also showed most of the thyroid clonotypes that were expanded above 0.001.

Over 18 months, lack of ophthalmopathy progression marked Graves' hyperthyroidism as stable. With regard to this clonotype: No antigen is known for it. A much larger clone is a single base away; this may be a read error.

This clonotype was sampled from a young woman with Graves' hyperthyroidism. Sequenced input: blood. The chain combines TRBV27 with TRBJ1-1; D unresolved. The CDR3 DNA follows: TGTGCCAGCAGTATAACCGAGAACACTGAAGCTCTCTTT. This gives the protein CASSITENTEALF.